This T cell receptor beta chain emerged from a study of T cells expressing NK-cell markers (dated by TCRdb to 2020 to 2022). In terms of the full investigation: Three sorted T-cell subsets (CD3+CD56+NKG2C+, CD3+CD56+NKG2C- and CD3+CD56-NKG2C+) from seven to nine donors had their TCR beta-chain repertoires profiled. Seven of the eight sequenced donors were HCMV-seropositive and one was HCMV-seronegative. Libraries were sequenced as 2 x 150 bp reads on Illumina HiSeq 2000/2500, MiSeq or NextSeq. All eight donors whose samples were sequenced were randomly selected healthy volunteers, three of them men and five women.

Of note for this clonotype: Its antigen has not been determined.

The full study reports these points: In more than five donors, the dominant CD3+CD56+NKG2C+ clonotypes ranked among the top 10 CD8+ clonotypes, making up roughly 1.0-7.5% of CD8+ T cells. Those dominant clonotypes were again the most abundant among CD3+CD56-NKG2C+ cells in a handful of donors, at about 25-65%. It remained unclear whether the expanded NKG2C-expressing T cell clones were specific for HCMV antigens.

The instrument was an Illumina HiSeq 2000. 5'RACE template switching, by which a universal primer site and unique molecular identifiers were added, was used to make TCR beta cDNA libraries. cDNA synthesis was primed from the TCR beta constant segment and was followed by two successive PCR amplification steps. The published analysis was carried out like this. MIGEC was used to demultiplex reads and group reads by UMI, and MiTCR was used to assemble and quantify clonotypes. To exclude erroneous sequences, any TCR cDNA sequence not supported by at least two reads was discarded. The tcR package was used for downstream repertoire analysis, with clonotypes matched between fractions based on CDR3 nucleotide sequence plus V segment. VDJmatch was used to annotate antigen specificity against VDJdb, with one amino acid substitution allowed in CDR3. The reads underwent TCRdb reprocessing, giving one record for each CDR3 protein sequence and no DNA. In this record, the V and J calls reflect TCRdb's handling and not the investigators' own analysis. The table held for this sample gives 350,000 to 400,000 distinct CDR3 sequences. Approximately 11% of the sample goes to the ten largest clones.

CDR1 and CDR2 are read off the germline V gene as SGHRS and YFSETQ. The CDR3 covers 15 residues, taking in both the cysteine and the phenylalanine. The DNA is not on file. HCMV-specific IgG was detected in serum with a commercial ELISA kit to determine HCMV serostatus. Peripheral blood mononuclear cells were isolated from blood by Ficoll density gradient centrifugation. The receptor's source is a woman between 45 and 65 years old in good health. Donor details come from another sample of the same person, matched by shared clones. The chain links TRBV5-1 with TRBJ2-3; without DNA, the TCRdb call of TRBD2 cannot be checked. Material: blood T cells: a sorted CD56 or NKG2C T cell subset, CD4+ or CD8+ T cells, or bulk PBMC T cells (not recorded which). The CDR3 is CASSSSGRAMDTQYF.